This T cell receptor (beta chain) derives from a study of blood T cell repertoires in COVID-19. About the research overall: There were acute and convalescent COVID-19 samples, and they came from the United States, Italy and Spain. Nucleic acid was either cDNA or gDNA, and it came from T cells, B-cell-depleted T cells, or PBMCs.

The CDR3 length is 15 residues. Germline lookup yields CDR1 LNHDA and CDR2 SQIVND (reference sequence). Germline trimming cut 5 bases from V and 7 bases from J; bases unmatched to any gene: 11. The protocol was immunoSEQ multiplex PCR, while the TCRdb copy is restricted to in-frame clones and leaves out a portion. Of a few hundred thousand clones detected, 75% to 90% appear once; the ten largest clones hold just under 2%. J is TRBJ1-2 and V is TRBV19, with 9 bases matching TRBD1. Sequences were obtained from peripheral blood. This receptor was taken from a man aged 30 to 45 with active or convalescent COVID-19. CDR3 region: CASSLSADRGFGYTF. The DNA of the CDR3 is TGTGCCAGTAGTTTAAGTGCCGACAGGGGGTTTGGCTACACCTTC. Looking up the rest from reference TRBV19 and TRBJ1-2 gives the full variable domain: DGGITQSPKYLFRKEGQNVTLSCEQNLNHDAMYWYRQDPGQGLRLIYYSQIVNDFQKGDIAEGYSVSREKKESFPLTVTSAQKNPTAFYLCASSLSADRGFGYTFGSGTRLTVV.